These 17 T cell receptor beta chains originate from one sample sequenced in a study of post-analysis software for immune sequencing data. Every TCR beta cDNA library bore unique molecular identifiers. TCRdb reprocessed the PCR reads via MiXCR and lists one record per CDR3 protein. The top ten hold 12% of the sample, which has about 500,000 distinct CDR3 sequences, less than 45% seen once. Broader study findings: Several TRBV segments (TRBV5-6, TRBV5-1 and TRBV20-1 among them) occurred more frequently in patients than in controls.

These TCRs are of unknown antigen specificity. The sample comprised blood. The receptors come from a girl between 10 and 17 years old with multiple sclerosis.

V and J are TRBV9 and TRBJ1-1, with 8 bases identical to TRBD1. The CDR3 runs to 17 residues. The junction had 11 bases not matched to a gene; V was cut back by 3 bases and J by 1 base. Germline V gene data show CDR1 as SGDLS and CDR2 as YYNGEE. CDR3 loop: CASSAGSQGARNTEAFF. The CDR3 DNA sequence: TGTGCCAGCAGCGCAGGGTCCCAGGGGGCGAGGAACACTGAAGCTTTCTTT.

The genes are TRBV4-1 and TRBJ2-1; D unresolved. Germline assignment: CDR1 MGHRA and CDR2 YSYEKL. CDR3 length: 13 residues. Between the trimmed V and J ends, which lost 1 base and 6 bases, there was a span of 7 bases. The CDR3 region has the DNA TGCGCCAGCAGCCAAGTACGCGGCAATGAGCAGTTCTTC. This codes for CASSQVRGNEQFF.

The J gene is TRBJ2-5, the V gene TRBV27; 12 bases are shared with TRBD1. Losses at the gene ends were 0 bases for V and 5 bases for J; bases not matched to a gene: 10. This CDR3 has 18 residues. The V gene's germline CDR1 is MNHEY and CDR2 SMNVEV (reference sequence). The CDR3 sequence is CASSLSPGGQGAGETQYF. The CDR3 nucleotides are TGTGCCAGCAGTTTATCTCCTGGGGGACAGGGGGCAGGGGAGACCCAGTACTTC.

This clonotype was counted only a few times. In nucleotides, the CDR3 is TGTGCCAGCAGTGCCCTAGGCGGGAACACTGAAGCTTTCTTT. Translated, it gives CASSALGGNTEAFF. This rearrangement joins TRBV12-3 or TRBV12-4 to TRBJ1-1; D uncertain. V lost 5 bases to trimming and J lost 1 base, with 11 bases between them. The CDR3 contains 14 residues.

This clonotype was picked up one time. V is TRBV7-2 and J is TRBJ2-1; D possibly corresponds to TRBD2 (5 bases). CDR1 and CDR2 from the germline V gene are SGHTA and FQGNSA. Trimming shortened V by 5 bases and J by 7 bases, and 12 bases separated the two germline ends. This CDR3 contains 13 residues. The CDR3 coding sequence is TGTGCCAGCAGCCCCGAACAGCGGAATGAGCAGTTCTTC. This gives the protein CASSPEQRNEQFF.

The gene calls are TRBV10-3 and TRBJ2-5; D might be TRBD2 (6 bases). The CDR3 totals 14 residues. V lost 6 bases and J lost 5, with 16 bases in between. Germline lookup yields CDR1 ENHRY and CDR2 SYGVKD. CDR3 DNA sequence: TGTGCCATCAGCCCGCGGGGTGGTTACGAGACCCAGTACTTC. Its protein is CAISPRGGYETQYF.

This sequence joins TRBV5-6 and TRBJ2-7; D ambiguous. CDR1 is SGHDT, CDR2 YYEEEE, per germline. The CDR3 totals 14 residues. The V and J ends lost 7 bases and 0 bases respectively, with 14 bases between them. The CDR3 DNA is TGTGCCAGCTCCTGGGCCGCGAGCTCCTACGAGCAGTACTTC. It translates to CASSWAASSYEQYF.

The chain carries TRBV5-1 and TRBJ1-2; 7 nucleotides line up with TRBD1. Trimming removed 2 bases from V and 8 bases from J; junction bases left unmatched: 9. The CDR3 is made up of 14 amino acids. Germline loops: CDR1 SGHRS, CDR2 YFSETQ. Here the CDR3 reads CASSLGGAKDGYTF. The CDR3 DNA reads as TGCGCCAGCAGCTTAGGGGGCGCGAAGGACGGCTACACCTTC.

The chain carries TRBV12-3 or TRBV12-4 and TRBJ1-2; possible D gene TRBD1, 5 bases. The length of the CDR3 is 14 residues. V lost 3 bases to trimming and J lost 4 bases, with 12 bases between them. The CDR3 loop is CASSFTGRPYGYTF. The CDR3 DNA sequence: TGTGCCAGCAGTTTCACAGGCCGCCCCTATGGCTACACCTTC.

The J gene is TRBJ2-3, the V gene TRBV20-1, with 7 bases aligning to TRBD2. V shed 2 bases and J 7 bases; nucleotides not matched to a gene: 9. This CDR3 is 14 amino acids long. Germline V CDR1 and CDR2: DFQATT, SNEGSKA (reference sequence). The CDR3 bases are TGCAGTGCTAGACCCTCTAGCGGAGCTTATACGCAGTATTTT. This translates into CSARPSSGAYTQYF.

The chain recombines TRBV6-1 with TRBJ2-3; D gene uncertain. The V gene lost 10 bases and the J gene lost 1 base, with 15 bases spanning the gap. The CDR3 is 14 residues long. CDR1 is MNHNS and CDR2 is SASEGT in the germline V gene. CDR3 protein: CATSDSGGTDTQYF. DNA of the CDR3: TGTGCCACGTCGGATTCTGGGGGCACAGATACGCAGTATTTT.

There are a few counts of this clonotype. CDR3 loop: CASSEDRAATEAFF. CDR3 nucleotides: TGCGCCAGCAGTGAGGACCGTGCGGCCACTGAAGCTTTCTTT. The V gene is TRBV10-1, the J gene TRBJ1-1; D call uncertain. The germline V and J ends were trimmed by 2 bases and 4 bases, with 11 bases remaining between them. This CDR3 has 14 amino acids. Germline CDR1 reads WNHNN; CDR2 reads SYGVQD (reference sequence).

The V and J genes are TRBV6-1 and TRBJ1-1, with 12 bases matching TRBD1. Germline V CDR1 and CDR2: MNHNS, SASEGT. The V and J ends lost 5 bases and 3 bases, in that order; junction bases with no gene match: 4. This CDR3 has 15 residues. For the CDR3, the DNA is TGTGCCAGCAGTCCCCGGGACAGGGGGCACACTGAAGCTTTCTTT. It yields the protein CASSPRDRGHTEAFF.

J is TRBJ2-1 and V is TRBV29-1; 8 nucleotides line up with TRBD2. This CDR3 region has 15 residues. V shed 6 bases, J shed 0 bases, and the junction held 7 bases outside the gene matches. The germline gives CDR1 SQVTM, CDR2 ANQGSEA. The CDR3 DNA reads TGCAGCGTCCAGGGACTAGTGGACTCCTACAATGAGCAGTTCTTC. Translation: CSVQGLVDSYNEQFF.

The chain has TRBV28 and TRBJ2-1; the match to TRBD2 covers 7 bases. This CDR3 contains 15 residues. V shed 7 bases, J shed 1 base, and the junction held 7 bases outside the gene matches. Germline V gene lookup returns CDR1 MDHEN and CDR2 SYDVKM. The CDR3 DNA is TGTGCCAGCACCAACCGGGAGGTTTCCTACAATGAGCAGTTCTTC. Translated: CASTNREVSYNEQFF. Combining the CDR3 with reference TRBV28 and TRBJ2-1 gives the whole variable domain DVKVTQSSRYLVKRTGEKVFLECVQDMDHENMFWYRQDPGLGLRLIYFSYDVKMKEKGDIPEGYSVSREKKERFSLILESASTNQTSMYLCASTNREVSYNEQFFGPGTRLTVL.

The chain links TRBV7-2 to TRBJ1-5, with D possibly matching TRBD1 (6 bases). CDR3 length equals 14 residues. Trimming shortened V by 1 base and J by 3 bases, and 7 bases separated the two germline ends. Germline V gene lookup returns CDR1 SGHTA and CDR2 FQGNSA. The CDR3 DNA follows: TGTGCCAGCAGCTTAGGACAGGTCAATCAGCCCCAGCATTTT. Translated: CASSLGQVNQPQHF. Combining the CDR3 with reference TRBV7-2 and TRBJ1-5 gives the whole variable domain GAGVSQSPSNKVTEKGKDVELRCDPISGHTALYWYRQSLGQGLEFLIYFQGNSAPDKSGLPSDRFSAERTGGSVSTLTIQRTQQEDSAVYLCASSLGQVNQPQHFGDGTRLSIL.

This clonotype was seen only a few times. The V gene is TRBV27, the J gene TRBJ2-1; 10 bases agree with TRBD2. V gave up 3 bases and J gave up 4 bases; unmatched junction bases: 9. CDR1 and CDR2 (germline): MNHEY, SMNVEV (reference sequence). CDR3 size: 17 residues. The CDR3 DNA reads as TGTGCCAGCAGTTTGCAGCCGGGACTAGCGCCATACAATGAGCAGTTCTTC. Protein sequence: CASSLQPGLAPYNEQFF.